A single sample gave rise to the 12 T cell receptor beta chains below, sequenced in a study of blood T cell repertoires in COVID-19. The repertoire was sequenced with immunoSEQ multiplex PCR; TCRdb's copy has only in-frame clones and lacks some. This sample has 110,000 or so clones, with more than 75% found just once. Sequences were obtained from peripheral blood. All receptors come from a woman in her forties with acute or convalescent COVID-19.

CDR3 amino acids: CASSYGGASTDTQYF. Written as DNA, the CDR3 is TGTGCCAGCAGTTATGGGGGGGCAAGCACAGATACGCAGTATTTT. The chain links TRBV6-5 to TRBJ2-3; TRBD2 might be the D (7 bases). There are 15 residues in the CDR3. V lost 3 bases and J 0 bases, leaving 10 bases between the germline ends. Germline loops: CDR1 MNHEY, CDR2 SVGAGI.

The chain is built from TRBV19 and TRBJ2-7; a weak D match, TRBD1 (6 bases). This CDR3 spans 16 amino acids. With 5 bases removed from V and 0 bases from J, the gap between germline ends came to 17 bases. Germline-derived CDR1 and CDR2 are LNHDA and SQIVND (reference sequence). For the CDR3, the DNA is TGTGCCAGTAGTGCCTTCCGGGACACCAACTCCTACGAGCAGTACTTC. Translated: CASSAFRDTNSYEQYF.

This clone was seen only a few times. The chain employs TRBV10-1 and TRBJ2-3; TRBD1 aligns across 9 bases. After removal of 4 bases from V and 7 bases from J, the junction contained 6 bases not matched to a gene. This CDR3 is built from 14 residues. Germline-derived CDR1 and CDR2 are WNHNN and SYGVQD (reference sequence). As DNA, the CDR3 is TGCGCCAGCAGTGGGTCGACAGGGGGGTATACGCAGTATTTT. Translating it yields CASSGSTGGYTQYF.

The chain combines TRBV29-1 with TRBJ1-2; possibly TRBD1 for D (5 bases). The germline V and J ends were trimmed by 1 base and 2 bases, with 11 bases remaining between them. The CDR3 extends over 14 amino acids. Germline lookup yields CDR1 SQVTM and CDR2 ANQGSEA. DNA for the CDR3: TGCAGCGTTGAAGGGAGGGGAGCCAACTATGGCTACACCTTC. It translates to CSVEGRGANYGYTF.

The V call is TRBV6-6, the J call TRBJ1-4, with TRBD1 as a possible D gene (6 bases). The CDR3 has 15 residues. Trimming shortened V by 5 bases and J by 5 bases, and 15 bases separated the two germline ends. Germline V CDR1 and CDR2: MNHNY, SVGAGI (reference sequence). This CDR3 is CASSPLGQGNEKLFF. The CDR3 nucleotides read TGTGCCAGCAGTCCATTGGGTCAGGGGAATGAAAAACTGTTTTTT.

The rearrangement joins TRBV28 to TRBJ1-6; D possibly corresponds to TRBD1 (6 bases). CDR1 MDHEN and CDR2 SYDVKM come from the germline V gene. The CDR3 runs 14 residues. V was pared by 5 bases and J by 4 bases, with 9 bases between. Here the CDR3 reads CASSVRGYNSPLHF. For the CDR3, the DNA is TGTGCCAGCAGTGTCAGGGGATATAATTCACCCCTCCACTTT.

The V gene is TRBV6-5, the J gene TRBJ1-1; no clear D gene. Germline values: CDR1 MNHEY, CDR2 SVGAGI. The V end was cut by 7 bases, the J end by 4 bases, with 10 bases between. The CDR3 runs 12 residues. The CDR3 DNA follows: TGTGCCAGCACCGATGAGGGCACTGAAGCTTTCTTT. This gives the protein CASTDEGTEAFF.

Only one count was recorded for this clone. The chain carries TRBV13 and TRBJ2-3, with 14 bases matching TRBD2. Per germline, CDR1 PRHDT and CDR2 FYEKMQ (reference sequence). The CDR3 is 19 residues long. V lost 0 bases, J lost 1 base, and 6 bases stayed unmatched. The CDR3 sequence is CASSLGPPGLAGGTDTQYF. CDR3 DNA sequence: TGTGCCAGCAGCTTAGGACCTCCGGGACTAGCGGGGGGCACAGATACGCAGTATTTT.

The V and J genes are TRBV6-5 and TRBJ2-1; a possible D gene is TRBD1 (6 bases). CDR3 length equals 13 residues. CDR1 and CDR2 from the germline V gene are MNHEY and SVGAGI. Trimming took 6 bases from V and 6 from J, leaving 12 bases between them. The DNA for the CDR3 is TGTGCCAGCAGGGACAGTAGCCTCAATGAGCAGTTCTTC. Its protein product is CASRDSSLNEQFF.

The chain is built from TRBV9 and TRBJ1-5; D perhaps matches TRBD1 (5 bases). This CDR3 contains 14 residues. V dropped 4 bases and J dropped 7 bases, with 15 bases sitting between them. Germline V CDR1 and CDR2: SGDLS, YYNGEE. This CDR3 is CASSRGGSGQPQHF. CDR3 DNA sequence: TGTGCCAGCAGCCGGGGGGGGTCTGGGCAGCCCCAGCATTTT. The full variable domain, completed using reference TRBV9 and TRBJ1-5, is DSGVTQTPKHLITATGQRVTLRCSPRSGDLSVYWYQQSLDQGLQFLIQYYNGEERAKGNILERFSAQQFPDLHSELNLSSLELGDSALYFCASSRGGSGQPQHFGDGTRLSIL.

The chain couples TRBV5-4 to TRBJ1-1, with D possibly matching TRBD1 (6 bases). This CDR3 is built from 13 residues. Trimming took 10 bases from V and 0 from J, leaving 13 bases between them. The germline V gene encodes CDR1 SGHNT and CDR2 YYREEE (reference sequence). The CDR3 here is CAVAHRVNTEAFF. The CDR3 DNA reads TGTGCCGTTGCACACAGGGTGAACACTGAAGCTTTCTTT.

The chain couples TRBV6-5 to TRBJ2-1; 8 bases line up with TRBD2. This CDR3 contains 15 residues. Germline-derived CDR1 and CDR2 are MNHEY and SVGAGI. V shed 6 bases and J 0 bases; nucleotides not matched to a gene: 4. The chain's CDR3 is CASRSGGPSYNEQFF. DNA of the CDR3: TGTGCCAGCAGAAGCGGGGGACCCTCCTACAATGAGCAGTTCTTC.